This TCR beta chain was observed in a study of OX40 agonist ivuxolimab in advanced cancers. Looking at the study overall: Dose-escalation cases comprised hepatocellular carcinoma, melanoma, renal cell or head and neck cancer.

Method: immunoSEQ multiplex PCR; TCRdb's copy keeps in-frame clones and lacks some. The sample shows over 45,000 clones, roughly 83% of them seen only once. Blood sampling took place at baseline, cycle 4 day 1, and cycle 7 day 1. This clone came up once. The receptor comes from an adult with an advanced solid tumor such as melanoma, head and neck, liver or kidney cancer. Sequences were derived from CD4+ or CD8+ T cells sorted from blood, sampled in a trial of the OX40 agonist ivuxolimab.

The CDR3 nucleotides read TGTGCCAGCAGCTTAGCGGGGGGTGGCGGGGAGCTGTTTTTT. Its translation: CASSLAGGGGELFF. The rearrangement uses TRBV7-8 and TRBJ2-2, with a possible D match to TRBD2 (6 bases). The germline V gene has CDR1 SGHVS and CDR2 FQNEAQ. The CDR3 length is 14 residues. Trimming took off 0 bases at V and 7 bases at J, with 9 bases between the two ends.